Considering frequency, the clone carrying this T cell receptor beta chain is medium-sized (0.01 to 0.1%). No antigen is known for it. TCRdb re-called the 10x single-cell sequencing reads; one entry per CDR3 protein, DNA not given. The sample includes fewer than 2,000 distinct CDR3 sequences. Biomarkers including neurofilament, amyloid-beta and tau confirmed neurodegeneration in the patients. The sample belongs to a study of CD8 T cells in cerebrospinal fluid in Alzheimer's disease. Findings and caveats of the study: In mild cognitive impairment or Alzheimer's disease, the biggest CSF clone made up more TCRs than in controls. EBV-specific TCRs in cerebrospinal fluid reportedly do not establish a causal EBV–Alzheimer's link. Versus healthy subjects, Alzheimer's patients more often had clones of at least 3%.

This CDR3 contains 16 residues. The germline V gene has CDR1 MNHNY and CDR2 SVGAGI (reference sequence). The chain is built from TRBV6-6 and TRBJ1-6; TCRdb designates TRBD1, a call that cannot be tested without DNA. Sequencing was done on a sample of cerebrospinal fluid. The clonotype originates from a human donor with mild cognitive impairment. CDR3 residues: CASSYRPSGVGSPLHF.